This TCR beta chain is drawn from a study of preoperative IRX-2 immunotherapy in early breast cancer. This CDR3 has 15 residues. Trimming removed 0 bases at V and 11 bases at J, with 17 bases between. Germline CDR1 is GTSNPN and CDR2 is SVGIG (reference sequence). The treatment was: preoperative locoregional IRX-2 cytokine immunotherapy. TCRdb's table, derived via immunoSEQ multiplex PCR, lists solely in-frame clones and lacks some. Here the sample spans roughly 980 clones, around 70% being singletons. The chain couples TRBV30 to TRBJ1-6, with D unclear. The sequence came from a human donor with breast cancer. This material consisted of tumor tissue, taken before IRX-2 immunotherapy. CDR3 sequence: CAWSVLSGVGTPLHF. Written as DNA, the CDR3 is TGTGCCTGGAGTGTCCTTTCAGGAGTTGGGACACCCCTCCACTTT. Full variable domain (outside the CDR3, taken from reference TRBV30 and TRBJ1-6): SQTIHQWPATLVQPVGSPLSLECTVEGTSNPNLYWYRQAAGRGLQLLFYSVGIGQISSEVPQNLSASRPQDRQFILSSKKLLLSDSGFYLCAWSVLSGVGTPLHFGNGTRLTVT.